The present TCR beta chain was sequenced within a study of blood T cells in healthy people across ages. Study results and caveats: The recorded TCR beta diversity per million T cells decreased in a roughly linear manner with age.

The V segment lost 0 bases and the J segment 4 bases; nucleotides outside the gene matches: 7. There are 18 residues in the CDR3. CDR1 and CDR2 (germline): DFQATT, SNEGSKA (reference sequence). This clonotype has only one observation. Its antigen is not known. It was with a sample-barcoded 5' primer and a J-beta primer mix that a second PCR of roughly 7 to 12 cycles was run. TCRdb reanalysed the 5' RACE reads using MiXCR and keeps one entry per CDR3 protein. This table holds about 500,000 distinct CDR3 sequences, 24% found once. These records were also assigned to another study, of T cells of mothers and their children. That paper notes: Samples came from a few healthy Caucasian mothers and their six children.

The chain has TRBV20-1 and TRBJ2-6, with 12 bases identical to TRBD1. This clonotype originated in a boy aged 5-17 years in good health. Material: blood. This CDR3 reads CSAREGTGGSRGANVLTF. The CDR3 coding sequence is TGCAGTGCTAGAGAGGGGACAGGGGGCTCAAGAGGGGCCAACGTCCTGACTTTC.